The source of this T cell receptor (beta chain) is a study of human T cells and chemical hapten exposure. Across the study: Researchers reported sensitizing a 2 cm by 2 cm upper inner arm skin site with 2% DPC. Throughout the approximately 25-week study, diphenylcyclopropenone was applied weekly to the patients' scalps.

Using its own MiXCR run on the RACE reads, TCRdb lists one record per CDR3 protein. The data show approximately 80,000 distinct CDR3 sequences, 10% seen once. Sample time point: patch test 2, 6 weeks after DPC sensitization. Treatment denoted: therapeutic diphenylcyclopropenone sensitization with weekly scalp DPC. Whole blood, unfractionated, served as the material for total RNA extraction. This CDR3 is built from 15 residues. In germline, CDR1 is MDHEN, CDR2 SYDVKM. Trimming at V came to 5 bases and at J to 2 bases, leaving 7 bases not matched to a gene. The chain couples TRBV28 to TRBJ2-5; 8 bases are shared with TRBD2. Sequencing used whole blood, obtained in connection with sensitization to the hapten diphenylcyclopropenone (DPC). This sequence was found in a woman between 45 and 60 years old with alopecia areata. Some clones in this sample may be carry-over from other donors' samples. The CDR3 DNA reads TGTGCCAGCAGTCCGGGACTAGGGTTACAAGAGACCCAGTACTTC. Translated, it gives CASSPGLGLQETQYF. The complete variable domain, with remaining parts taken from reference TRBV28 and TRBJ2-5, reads DVKVTQSSRYLVKRTGEKVFLECVQDMDHENMFWYRQDPGLGLRLIYFSYDVKMKEKGDIPEGYSVSREKKERFSLILESASTNQTSMYLCASSPGLGLQETQYFGPGTRLLVL.